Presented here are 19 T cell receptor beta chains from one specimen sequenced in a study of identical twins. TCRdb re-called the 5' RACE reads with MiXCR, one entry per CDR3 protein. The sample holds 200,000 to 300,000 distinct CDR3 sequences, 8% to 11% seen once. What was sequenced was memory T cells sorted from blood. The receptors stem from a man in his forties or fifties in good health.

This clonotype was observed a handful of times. CDR3 bases: TGCAGTGCTAGAGGTGGGGGTTTGAACACTGAAGCTTTCTTT. This gives the protein CSARGGGLNTEAFF. V gene TRBV20-1 combines with J gene TRBJ1-1, with D tentatively TRBD1 (5 bases). Looked up from germline, CDR1 is DFQATT and CDR2 is SNEGSKA (reference sequence). There are 14 residues in the CDR3. The V end lost 1 base, the J end lost 0 bases, and 9 bases lay between the germline ends.

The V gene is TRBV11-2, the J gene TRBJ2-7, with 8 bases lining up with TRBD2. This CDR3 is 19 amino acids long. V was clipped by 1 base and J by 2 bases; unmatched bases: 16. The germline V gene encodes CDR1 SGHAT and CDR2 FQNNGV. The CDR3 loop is CASSLVRGVRRGETYEQYF. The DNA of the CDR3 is TGTGCCAGCAGCTTAGTTAGGGGTGTCCGGCGGGGGGAGACCTACGAGCAGTACTTC.

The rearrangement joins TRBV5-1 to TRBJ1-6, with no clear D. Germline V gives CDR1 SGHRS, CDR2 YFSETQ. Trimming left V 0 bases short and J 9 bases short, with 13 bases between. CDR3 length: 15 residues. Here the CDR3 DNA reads TGCGCCAGCAGCTTGGAGACATCGGTGGGTTCACCCCTCCACTTT. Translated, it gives CASSLETSVGSPLHF.

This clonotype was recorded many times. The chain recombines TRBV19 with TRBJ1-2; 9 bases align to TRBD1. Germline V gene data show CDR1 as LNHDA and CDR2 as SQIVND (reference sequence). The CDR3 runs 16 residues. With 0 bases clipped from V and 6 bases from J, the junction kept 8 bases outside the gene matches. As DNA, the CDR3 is TGTGCCAGTAGTATAGACTGGACAGGGGATCAGGATGGCTACACCTTC. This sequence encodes CASSIDWTGDQDGYTF.

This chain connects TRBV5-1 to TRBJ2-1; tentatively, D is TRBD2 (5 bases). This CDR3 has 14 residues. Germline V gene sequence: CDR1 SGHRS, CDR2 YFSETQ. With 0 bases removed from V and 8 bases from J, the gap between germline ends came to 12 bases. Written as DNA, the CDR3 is TGCGCCAGCAGCTTGGATCGGGGTTGGGATGAGCAGTTCTTC. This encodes CASSLDRGWDEQFF.

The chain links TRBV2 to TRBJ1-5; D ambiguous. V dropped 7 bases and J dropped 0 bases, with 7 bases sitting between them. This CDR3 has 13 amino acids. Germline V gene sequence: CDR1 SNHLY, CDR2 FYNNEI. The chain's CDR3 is CASNLDSNQPQHF. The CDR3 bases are TGTGCCAGCAATCTTGATAGCAATCAGCCCCAGCATTTT.

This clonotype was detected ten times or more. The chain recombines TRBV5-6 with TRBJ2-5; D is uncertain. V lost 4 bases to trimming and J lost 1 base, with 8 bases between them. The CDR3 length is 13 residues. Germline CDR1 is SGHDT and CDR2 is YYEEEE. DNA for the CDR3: TGTGCCAGCAGCCCCGTCGCCCAAGAGACCCAGTACTTC. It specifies CASSPVAQETQYF.

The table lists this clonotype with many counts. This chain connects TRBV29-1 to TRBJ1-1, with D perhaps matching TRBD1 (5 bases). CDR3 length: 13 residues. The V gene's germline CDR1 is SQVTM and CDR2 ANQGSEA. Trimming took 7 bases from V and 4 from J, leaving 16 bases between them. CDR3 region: CSGGEGRTTEAFF. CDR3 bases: TGCAGCGGGGGCGAGGGGAGGACCACTGAAGCTTTCTTT.

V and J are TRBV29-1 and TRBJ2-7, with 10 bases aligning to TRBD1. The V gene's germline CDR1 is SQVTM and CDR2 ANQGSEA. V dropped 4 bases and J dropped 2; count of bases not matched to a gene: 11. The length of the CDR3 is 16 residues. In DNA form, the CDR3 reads TGCAGCGTTGTCCCACTGGGACAGGGGATTACCTACGAGCAGTACTTC. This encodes CSVVPLGQGITYEQYF.

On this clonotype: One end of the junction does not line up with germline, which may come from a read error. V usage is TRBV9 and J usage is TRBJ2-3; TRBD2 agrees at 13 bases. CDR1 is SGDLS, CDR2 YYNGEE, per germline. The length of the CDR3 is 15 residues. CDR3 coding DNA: TGTGCCAGCAGGACTAGCGGGGGGCCAACAGGTACGCAGTATTTT. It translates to CASRTSGGPTGTQYF. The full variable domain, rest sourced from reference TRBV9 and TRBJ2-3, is DSGVTQTPKHLITATGQRVTLRCSPRSGDLSVYWYQQSLDQGLQFLIQYYNGEERAKGNILERFSAQQFPDLHSELNLSSLELGDSALYFCASRTSGGPTGTQYFGPGTRLTVL.

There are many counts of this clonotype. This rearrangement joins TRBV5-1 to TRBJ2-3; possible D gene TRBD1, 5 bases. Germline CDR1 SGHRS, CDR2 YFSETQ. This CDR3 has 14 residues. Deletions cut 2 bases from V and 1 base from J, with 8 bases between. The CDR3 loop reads CASSLKGGTDTQYF. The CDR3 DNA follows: TGCGCCAGCAGCTTAAAAGGGGGCACAGATACGCAGTATTTT.

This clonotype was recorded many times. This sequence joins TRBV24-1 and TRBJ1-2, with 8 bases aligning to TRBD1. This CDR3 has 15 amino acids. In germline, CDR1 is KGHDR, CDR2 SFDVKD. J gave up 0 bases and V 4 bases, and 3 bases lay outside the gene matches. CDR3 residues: CATSESTGANYGYTF. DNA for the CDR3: TGTGCCACCAGTGAGTCGACAGGGGCTAACTATGGCTACACCTTC.

The CDR3 loop reads CATSDLQETQYF. CDR3 nucleotides: TGTGCCACCAGTGATTTGCAAGAGACCCAGTACTTC. V usage is TRBV24-1 and J usage is TRBJ2-5; D not resolved. Germline CDR1 is KGHDR and CDR2 is SFDVKD. The CDR3 runs 12 residues. Trimming took 0 bases from V and 2 from J, leaving 0 bases between them.

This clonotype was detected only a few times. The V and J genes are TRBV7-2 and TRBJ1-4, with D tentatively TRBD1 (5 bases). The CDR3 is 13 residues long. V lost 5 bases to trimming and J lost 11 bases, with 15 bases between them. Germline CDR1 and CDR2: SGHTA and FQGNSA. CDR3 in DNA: TGTGCCAGCAGCCTACTCCAGGGCCACAAACTGTTTTTT. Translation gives CASSLLQGHKLFF.

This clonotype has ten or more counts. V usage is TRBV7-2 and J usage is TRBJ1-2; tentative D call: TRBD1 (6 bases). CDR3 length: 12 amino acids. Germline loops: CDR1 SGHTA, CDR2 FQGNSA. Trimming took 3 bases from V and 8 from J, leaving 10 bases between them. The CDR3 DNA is TGTGCCAGCAGCTTTGACAGGCGGGGCTACACCTTC. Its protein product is CASSFDRRGYTF.

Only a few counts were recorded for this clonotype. This CDR3 reads CASSFTGQGVSGANVLTF. The CDR3 coding sequence is TGTGCCAGCAGCTTCACGGGACAGGGGGTCTCTGGGGCCAACGTCCTGACTTTC. The V and J genes are TRBV9 and TRBJ2-6; 11 positions match TRBD1. Germline CDR1 and CDR2: SGDLS and YYNGEE. V lost 4 bases, J lost 0 bases, and 6 bases stayed unmatched. The CDR3 has 18 residues.

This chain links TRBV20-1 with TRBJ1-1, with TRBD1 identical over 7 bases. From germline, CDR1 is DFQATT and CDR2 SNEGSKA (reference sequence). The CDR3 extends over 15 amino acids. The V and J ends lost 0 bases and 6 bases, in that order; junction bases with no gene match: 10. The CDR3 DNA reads TGCAGTGCTAGAGACCAGGGGGGTCTCGGAGCTGAAGCTTTCTTT. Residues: CSARDQGGLGAEAFF.

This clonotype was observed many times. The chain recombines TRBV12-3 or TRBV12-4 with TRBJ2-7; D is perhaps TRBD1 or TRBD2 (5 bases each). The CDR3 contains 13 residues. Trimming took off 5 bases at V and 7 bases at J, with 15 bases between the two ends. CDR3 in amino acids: CASSLRQRGEQYF. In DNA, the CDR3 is TGTGCCAGCAGTCTTAGACAGAGGGGTGAGCAGTACTTC.

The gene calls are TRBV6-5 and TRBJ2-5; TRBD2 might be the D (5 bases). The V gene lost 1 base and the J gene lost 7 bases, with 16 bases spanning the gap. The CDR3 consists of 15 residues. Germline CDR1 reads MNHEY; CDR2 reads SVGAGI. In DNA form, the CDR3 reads TGTGCCAGCAGTTACTTGCGGCTAGCTGAGGGGACCCAGTACTTC. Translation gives CASSYLRLAEGTQYF.